This T cell receptor beta chain was recovered during a study of blood T cell repertoires in COVID-19. This table comes from immunoSEQ multiplex PCR, and its TCRdb copy is limited to in-frame clones, with some not included. The repertoire holds roughly 480,000 clones, with 89% as singletons. V lost 6 bases and J lost 5; bases outside the gene matches: 5. Germline CDR1 MGHRA, CDR2 YSYEKL. CDR3 length: 14 amino acids. This receptor was obtained from a man aged 18-30 years with COVID-19, enrolled during active disease. The chain recombines TRBV4-1 with TRBJ2-2, with 8 bases fitting TRBD1. The material sequenced was peripheral blood. This chain's CDR3 is CASRQGEGTGELFF. The DNA of the CDR3 is TGCGCCAGCAGACAGGGGGAAGGAACCGGGGAGCTGTTTTTT.